The clone carrying this TCR beta chain was observed at least ten times. Its target is unknown. These data come from a study of response to subunit inactivated influenza vaccine. The study's findings and limits: A suggestion made by the authors is that each seasonal influenza vaccination recruits few new T cells.

Germline CDR1 SGDLS, CDR2 YYNGEE. V gave up 3 bases and J gave up 6 bases, with 11 bases separating them. This CDR3 comprises 13 residues. Each CDR3 protein gets one entry after TCRdb re-called the RT-PCR reads with MiXCR. The sample gives about 240,000 distinct CDR3 sequences, 12% of which show up once; 7.8% is in the top ten. The chain joins TRBV9 to TRBJ2-3; D call uncertain. This receptor was identified in a man over 45 who received an inactivated influenza vaccine. This specimen was non-naive T cells sorted from PBMCs, taken 14 days before vaccination. The CDR3 bases are TGTGCCAGCAGCGCAGACGTACCCGATACGCAGTATTTT. It codes for CASSADVPDTQYF. The full variable domain, with the rest looked up from reference TRBV9 and TRBJ2-3, is DSGVTQTPKHLITATGQRVTLRCSPRSGDLSVYWYQQSLDQGLQFLIQYYNGEERAKGNILERFSAQQFPDLHSELNLSSLELGDSALYFCASSADVPDTQYFGPGTRLTVL.